Following are 30 T cell receptor beta chains from one sample sequenced in a study of blood T cell repertoires in COVID-19. The repertoire was sequenced with immunoSEQ multiplex PCR; TCRdb's copy has only in-frame clones and lacks some. Here the sample spans 85,000 to 100,000 clones, roughly 80% being singletons. The specimen sequenced was peripheral blood. These receptors all come from a woman in her sixties with acute or convalescent COVID-19.

The CDR3 bases are TGTGCCTGGAGCGCGGTCAGGGGAGGAAACACCATATATTTT. As protein: CAWSAVRGGNTIYF. The chain couples TRBV30 to TRBJ1-3; a weak D match, TRBD1 (6 bases). V gave up 3 bases and J gave up 4 bases, with 13 bases separating them. Per the germline V gene, CDR1 is GTSNPN and CDR2 is SVGIG (reference sequence). This CDR3 is built from 14 residues. Complete variable domain (other parts from reference TRBV30 and TRBJ1-3): SQTIHQWPATLVQPVGSPLSLECTVEGTSNPNLYWYRQAAGRGLQLLFYSVGIGQISSEVPQNLSASRPQDRQFILSSKKLLLSDSGFYLCAWSAVRGGNTIYFGEGSWLTVV.

The chain joins TRBV5-4 to TRBJ2-7, with 8 bases fitting TRBD1. CDR1 is SGHNT and CDR2 is YYREEE in the germline V gene (reference sequence). J was trimmed by 0 bases and V by 4 bases; bases with no gene match: 6. The CDR3 contains 15 residues. The CDR3 DNA sequence: TGTGCCAGCAGCGGACGACAGGGGAGCTCCTACGAGCAGTACTTC. It translates to CASSGRQGSSYEQYF.

The chain carries TRBV28 and TRBJ1-2; 8 positions agree with TRBD1. V shed 11 bases, J shed 7 bases, and the junction held 21 bases outside the gene matches. Germline V lookup: CDR1 MDHEN, CDR2 SYDVKM. This CDR3 is built from 16 residues. The CDR3, as DNA: TGTGCCGCTGGCTTACCGGGACAGGTCGCCTACGGTGGCTACACCTTC. Translated, it gives CAAGLPGQVAYGGYTF.

The rearrangement uses TRBV14 and TRBJ1-4; TRBD1 aligns across 8 bases. The V gene's germline CDR1 is SGHDN and CDR2 FVKESK. The CDR3 covers 14 residues. Trimming cost V 4 bases and J 10 bases; bases outside gene matches: 8. Here the CDR3 DNA reads TGTGCCAGCAGCCTGGGGACAGGTTTTCGAAAACTGTTTTTT. Residues: CASSLGTGFRKLFF.

The V and J genes are TRBV5-1 and TRBJ2-5, with 8 bases fitting TRBD1. V was pared by 0 bases and J by 5 bases, with 9 bases of the junction left unmatched. From germline, CDR1 is SGHRS and CDR2 YFSETQ. There are 16 residues in the CDR3. CDR3 nucleotides: TGCGCCAGCAGCTTGGCCTATGGCAGGGGGCGGGAGACCCAGTACTTC. Protein sequence: CASSLAYGRGRETQYF. The whole variable domain, filled in from reference TRBV5-1 and TRBJ2-5, reads KAGVTQTPRYLIKTRGQQVTLSCSPISGHRSVSWYQQTPGQGLQFLFEYFSETQRNKGNFPGRFSGRQFSNSRSEMNVSTLELGDSALYLCASSLAYGRGRETQYFGPGTRLLVL.

The V and J genes are TRBV6-5 and TRBJ2-5, with D perhaps matching TRBD2 (6 bases). The length of the CDR3 is 14 residues. Germline V CDR1 and CDR2: MNHEY, SVGAGI. V was clipped by 9 bases and J by 1 base, with 15 bases between them. The CDR3 coding sequence is TGTGCCAGTTCAACTCGGGGGTCCCAAGAGACCCAGTACTTC. This gives the protein CASSTRGSQETQYF.

The chain recombines TRBV20-1 with TRBJ1-5; D is ambiguous. CDR3 length: 11 residues. Germline V gene lookup returns CDR1 DFQATT and CDR2 SNEGSKA (reference sequence). V gave up 3 bases and J gave up 4 bases, with 4 bases separating them. In nucleotides, the CDR3 is TGCAGTGCTAGGGCAAATCAGCCCCAGCATTTT. It yields the protein CSARANQPQHF.

The genes are TRBV5-1 and TRBJ1-1, with 12 bases that match TRBD1. From germline, CDR1 is SGHRS and CDR2 YFSETQ. The length of the CDR3 is 15 residues. Trimming removed 5 bases from V and 5 bases from J; junction bases left unmatched: 7. The CDR3, as DNA: TGCGCCAGCAGACGGGACAGGGGGCGGGAGACTGAAGCTTTCTTT. This encodes CASRRDRGRETEAFF.

V gene TRBV7-9 combines with J gene TRBJ2-2; a possible D gene is TRBD1 (6 bases). The CDR3 spans 15 residues. V shed 7 bases and J shed 0 bases, with 12 bases lying between them. Germline V gene lookup returns CDR1 SEHNR and CDR2 FQNEAQ (reference sequence). The CDR3 protein is CASNPWGPNTGELFF. In DNA form, the CDR3 reads TGTGCCAGCAACCCGTGGGGGCCGAACACCGGGGAGCTGTTTTTT.

The rearrangement uses TRBV1 and TRBJ1-2; TRBD1, the table's D call, lacks a check against the DNA. TRBV1 is a documented pseudogene. There are 15 residues in the CDR3. The CDR3 is CTSSQGQGRLCGYTF. The CDR3 region has the DNA TGCACCAGCAGCCAAGGACAGGGGAGGCTTTGTGGCTACACCTTC.

This clone has a single count. The genes are TRBV11-2 and TRBJ2-1; unclear D gene. The germline V gene encodes CDR1 SGHAT and CDR2 FQNNGV. This CDR3 spans 16 amino acids. V was pared by 0 bases and J by 4 bases, with 13 bases between. Here the CDR3 reads CASSLDGGRPYNEQFF. DNA for the CDR3: TGTGCCAGCAGCTTAGATGGTGGCAGGCCATACAATGAGCAGTTCTTC.

This chain connects TRBV30 to TRBJ2-3, with TRBD2 matching 12 bases. The CDR3 is 16 residues long. Losses at the gene ends were 4 bases for V and 0 bases for J; bases not matched to a gene: 5. Germline V CDR1 and CDR2: GTSNPN, SVGIG (reference sequence). The CDR3 sequence: CAWKLAGGTSTDTQYF. CDR3 bases: TGTGCCTGGAAGCTAGCGGGGGGGACTAGCACAGATACGCAGTATTTT.

This chain links TRBV15 with TRBJ2-6; D is unclear. Germline values: CDR1 LNHNV, CDR2 YYDKDF (reference sequence). V was trimmed by 4 bases and J by 0 bases, leaving 7 bases between them. The CDR3 runs 15 residues. CDR3 in DNA: TGTGCCACCAGCACACCGCGCTCTGGGGCCAACGTCCTGACTTTC. It specifies CATSTPRSGANVLTF.

This chain joins TRBV6-5 and TRBJ1-3; no definite D call. Looked up from germline, CDR1 is MNHEY and CDR2 is SVGAGI. The CDR3 loop spans 15 amino acids. With 6 bases removed from V and 0 bases from J, the gap between germline ends came to 12 bases. CDR3: CASRRQASSGNTIYF. In DNA, the CDR3 is TGTGCCAGCAGACGCCAGGCGAGCTCTGGAAACACCATATATTTT.

J is TRBJ2-5 and V is TRBV30; maybe TRBD2 (6 bases). This CDR3 contains 11 residues. Trimming cost V 7 bases and J 5 bases, with 11 bases left between them. CDR1 and CDR2 from the germline V gene are GTSNPN and SVGIG (reference sequence). CDR3 residues: CAYRGRETQYF. The CDR3 DNA follows: TGTGCCTACCGGGGGAGGGAGACCCAGTACTTC.

This sequence joins TRBV2 and TRBJ2-5, with D possibly TRBD1 on 5 matching bases. Per germline, CDR1 SNHLY and CDR2 FYNNEI. This CDR3 region has 15 residues. V lost 2 bases, J lost 5 bases, and 15 bases lay in between. The CDR3, as DNA: TGTGCCAGCAGTGAATTGCGACAGCCCGGGGAGACCCAGTACTTC. Encoded protein: CASSELRQPGETQYF.

The chain is built from TRBV19 and TRBJ2-5, with 7 bases identical to TRBD1. The V and J ends lost 5 bases and 1 base, in that order; junction bases with no gene match: 1. CDR1 is LNHDA and CDR2 is SQIVND in the germline V gene (reference sequence). The CDR3 has 13 amino acids. As DNA, the CDR3 is TGTGCCAGTAGTGGGGACAGCCAAGAGACCCAGTACTTC. Amino acid sequence: CASSGDSQETQYF. Drawing the rest from reference TRBV19 and TRBJ2-5, the complete variable domain is DGGITQSPKYLFRKEGQNVTLSCEQNLNHDAMYWYRQDPGQGLRLIYYSQIVNDFQKGDIAEGYSVSREKKESFPLTVTSAQKNPTAFYLCASSGDSQETQYFGPGTRLLVL.

This clone has a count of ten or more. The chain carries TRBV7-9 and TRBJ1-4; TRBD1 matches at 9 bases. J was trimmed by 2 bases and V by 11 bases; bases with no gene match: 6. The CDR3 has 14 residues. Looked up from germline, CDR1 is SEHNR and CDR2 is FQNEAQ (reference sequence). DNA for the CDR3: TGTGCCGGAGGAACAGGGGGCACTAATGAAAAACTGTTTTTT. It specifies CAGGTGGTNEKLFF.

V gene TRBV4-2 combines with J gene TRBJ1-1, with D perhaps matching TRBD1 (6 bases). V lost 0 bases and J 1 base, leaving 9 bases between the germline ends. The CDR3 has 15 residues. Germline V gene data show CDR1 as LGHNA and CDR2 as YNFKEQ. The DNA for the CDR3 is TGTGCCAGCAGCCAAGAACAGGGCGGGAACACTGAAGCTTTCTTT. This sequence encodes CASSQEQGGNTEAFF.

The CDR3 is CASSVPSGGAINNEQFF. CDR3 in DNA: TGTGCCAGCAGCGTACCTAGCGGGGGGGCCATAAATAATGAGCAGTTCTTC. The V gene is TRBV2, the J gene TRBJ2-1; 12 bases map to TRBD2. This CDR3 comprises 17 residues. Germline trimming cut 6 bases from V and 7 bases from J; bases unmatched to any gene: 13. Germline CDR1 and CDR2: SNHLY and FYNNEI.

This clone was detected only a few times. The CDR3 nucleotides are TGTGCCAGCAGCCCACCAACAGCGGGGGGTTACAATGAGCAGTTCTTC. Residues: CASSPPTAGGYNEQFF. The chain joins TRBV11-3 to TRBJ2-1; 9 bases are a match to TRBD2. This CDR3 is built from 16 residues. Germline values: CDR1 SGHNT, CDR2 YENEEA. The V segment lost 5 bases and the J segment 4 bases; nucleotides outside the gene matches: 9.

The chain joins TRBV29-1 to TRBJ1-5; D perhaps matches TRBD1 (6 bases). The germline CDR1 and CDR2 sequences are SQVTM and ANQGSEA. This CDR3 is 13 amino acids long. Trimming removed 4 bases at V and 3 bases at J, with 10 bases between. Here the CDR3 reads CSVVKGVNQPQHF. In DNA form, the CDR3 reads TGCAGCGTTGTTAAGGGGGTCAATCAGCCCCAGCATTTT.

CDR3 sequence (DNA): TGTGCCAGCAGACAGGGACGAGAAAACACCGGGGAGCTGTTTTTT. This sequence encodes CASRQGRENTGELFF. The gene calls are TRBV9 and TRBJ2-2; maybe TRBD1 (6 bases). Germline CDR1 and CDR2: SGDLS and YYNGEE. Trimming shortened V by 5 bases and J by 2 bases, and 13 bases separated the two germline ends. CDR3 size: 15 residues.

This chain uses TRBV5-1 with TRBJ2-1; TRBD2 matches at 11 bases. Looked up from germline, CDR1 is SGHRS and CDR2 is YFSETQ. The CDR3 has 15 amino acids. V shed 3 bases and J 7 bases; nucleotides not matched to a gene: 6. This CDR3 is CASSYSGGAGNEQFF. CDR3 coding DNA: TGCGCCAGCAGCTATAGCGGGGGGGCCGGGAATGAGCAGTTCTTC.

The J gene is TRBJ1-4, the V gene TRBV28; maybe TRBD1 (6 bases). Per germline, CDR1 MDHEN and CDR2 SYDVKM. CDR3 size: 15 residues. Trimming removed 1 base from V and 6 bases from J, with 12 bases in between. The CDR3 DNA reads TGTGCCAGCAGTTTATTGCCGGGACACGATGAAAAACTGTTTTTT. Protein product: CASSLLPGHDEKLFF.

The rearrangement links TRBV11-3 to TRBJ2-1; TRBD2 matches 8 bases. V lost 6 bases and J lost 9; bases outside the gene matches: 10. The CDR3 totals 14 residues. CDR1 and CDR2 from the germline V gene are SGHNT and YENEEA. CDR3 nucleotide sequence: TGTGCCAGCAGGATGGGCGGGGGGATCGGTGAGCAGTTCTTC. It yields the protein CASRMGGGIGEQFF.

This clone was recorded a few times. A junction end diverges from the germline sequence, so it may reflect a read error. V is TRBV11-1 and J is TRBJ1-2, with 9 bases fitting TRBD1. Per the germline V gene, CDR1 is SGHAT and CDR2 is FQDESV (reference sequence). The CDR3 loop spans 16 amino acids. The CDR3 loop is CASSIATGGSPYGYTF. The CDR3 nucleotides are TGTGCCAGCAGCATAGCCACAGGGGGCTCCCCCTATGGCTACACCTTC.

The gene calls are TRBV2 and TRBJ1-6; D remains ambiguous. There are 12 residues in the CDR3. Looked up from germline, CDR1 is SNHLY and CDR2 is FYNNEI. V lost 6 bases to trimming and J lost 9 bases, with 9 bases between them. CDR3 loop: CASSDLSSPLHF. The DNA of the CDR3 is TGTGCCAGCAGCGATCTCAGTTCACCCCTCCACTTT.

CDR3 nucleotide sequence: TGTGCCAGCAGTTTCCAGGGGGCGGGTGGAAACACCATATATTTT. Amino acids: CASSFQGAGGNTIYF. The rearrangement uses TRBV28 and TRBJ1-3; TRBD1 matches at 8 bases. Per germline, CDR1 MDHEN and CDR2 SYDVKM. V lost 3 bases and J lost 3; bases outside the gene matches: 4. The CDR3 has 15 amino acids. Based on the CDR3 plus reference TRBV28 and TRBJ1-3, the full variable domain is DVKVTQSSRYLVKRTGEKVFLECVQDMDHENMFWYRQDPGLGLRLIYFSYDVKMKEKGDIPEGYSVSREKKERFSLILESASTNQTSMYLCASSFQGAGGNTIYFGEGSWLTVV.

This clone turned up a few times. The V call is TRBV20-1, the J call TRBJ1-3; possibly TRBD1 for D (5 bases). The V and J ends lost 3 bases and 3 bases respectively, with 15 bases between them. In germline, CDR1 is DFQATT, CDR2 SNEGSKA (reference sequence). The CDR3 runs to 15 residues. The CDR3: CSASLSGYNGNTIYF. As DNA, the CDR3 is TGCAGTGCTAGTTTATCAGGGTACAATGGAAACACCATATATTTT.